These 14 T cell receptor beta chains were sequenced from one sample in a study of shared clonotypes between healthy human individuals. The protocol was immunoSEQ multiplex PCR, while the TCRdb copy is restricted to in-frame clones and leaves out a portion. This table has about 530,000 clones, around 79% appearing once. Sequencing was done on a sample of PBMCs. These receptors were collected from a woman aged 40-49 years in good health. Some clones in this sample may be carry-over from other donors' samples.

The chain links TRBV5-4 to TRBJ2-7; D remains unclear. The germline CDR1 and CDR2 sequences are SGHNT and YYREEE (reference sequence). The length of the CDR3 is 14 residues. V lost 1 base to trimming and J lost 5 bases, with 13 bases between them. The CDR3 here is CASSLRSSANEQYF. The CDR3 coding sequence is TGTGCCAGCAGCTTGAGGTCGTCTGCTAACGAGCAGTACTTC.

J is TRBJ2-1 and V is TRBV29-1; TRBD1 agrees at 9 bases. This CDR3 is built from 18 residues. CDR1 SQVTM and CDR2 ANQGSEA come from the germline V gene. V trimming: 0 bases; J trimming: 8 bases; junction bases outside the gene matches: 17. The CDR3 sequence is CSVEDKEGTGRGYDEQFF. DNA of the CDR3: TGCAGCGTTGAAGATAAAGAGGGGACAGGGAGAGGCTATGATGAGCAGTTCTTC.

The genes are TRBV11-2 and TRBJ2-5; TRBD2 matches 8 bases. Germline trimming cut 5 bases from V and 6 bases from J; bases unmatched to any gene: 8. From germline, CDR1 is SGHAT and CDR2 FQNNGV. This CDR3 is built from 14 residues. In DNA, the CDR3 is TGTGCCAGCAGCCCCGGACTAGCAGGGAAGACCCAGTACTTC. Translating it yields CASSPGLAGKTQYF.

At least ten counts were recorded for this clone. The V and J genes are TRBV7-2 and TRBJ2-2; D gene uncertain. V was pared by 4 bases and J by 6 bases, with 9 bases between. Germline V CDR1 and CDR2: SGHTA, FQGNSA. This CDR3 has 13 residues. CDR3 residues: CASSSEMAGELFF. The CDR3, as DNA: TGTGCCAGCAGCTCCGAGATGGCCGGGGAGCTGTTTTTT.

This rearrangement joins TRBV29-1 to TRBJ1-1; no firm D call. Germline lookup yields CDR1 SQVTM and CDR2 ANQGSEA. The CDR3 contains 14 residues. The V end lost 2 bases, the J end lost 0 bases, and 10 bases lay between the germline ends. CDR3 in DNA: TGCAGCGTTGAAATGCGAGATGTGAACACTGAAGCTTTCTTT. It translates to CSVEMRDVNTEAFF.

This CDR3 is CASSQDLGGSSPLHF. DNA for the CDR3: TGCGCCAGCAGCCAAGACCTGGGGGGAAGTTCACCCCTCCACTTT. V usage is TRBV4-3 and J usage is TRBJ1-6, with D possibly TRBD1 on 5 matching bases. The germline gives CDR1 LGHNA, CDR2 YSLEER. The CDR3 loop spans 15 amino acids. Between the trimmed V and J ends, which lost 0 bases and 9 bases, there was a span of 12 bases.

The rearrangement uses TRBV28 and TRBJ2-7, with 11 positions matching TRBD2. Germline V gives CDR1 MDHEN, CDR2 SYDVKM. The J segment lost 2 bases and the V segment lost 6 bases, leaving 12 bases of the junction unmatched. CDR3 size: 17 residues. CDR3 in amino acids: CASSPVSGTSGAYEQYF. In DNA, the CDR3 is TGTGCCAGCAGCCCTGTATCCGGGACTAGCGGCGCCTACGAGCAGTACTTC.

V usage is TRBV4-3 and J usage is TRBJ2-6; 7 positions match TRBD1. V gave up 2 bases and J gave up 3 bases; unmatched junction bases: 10. Germline CDR1 LGHNA, CDR2 YSLEER. This CDR3 is 18 amino acids long. The CDR3 region has the DNA TGCGCCAGCAGCCAATTCAAGGGGGCCTTAGGTGGGGCCAACGTCCTGACTTTC. This codes for CASSQFKGALGGANVLTF.

This rearrangement joins TRBV6-1 to TRBJ2-3; the D is unclear. Germline CDR1 reads MNHNS; CDR2 reads SASEGT. Trimming pared 6 bases from V and 3 bases from J, leaving 16 bases between. The CDR3 runs 15 residues. The CDR3 DNA is TGTGCCAGCAGCTCACCGGCAGCCAGTACAGATACGCAGTATTTT. This translates into CASSSPAASTDTQYF.

This chain uses TRBV15 with TRBJ2-7; D call uncertain. This CDR3 region has 13 residues. Germline V CDR1 and CDR2: LNHNV, YYDKDF (reference sequence). Deletions cut 3 bases from V and 4 bases from J, with 10 bases between. The CDR3 sequence is CATSRGRGYEQYF. CDR3 nucleotide sequence: TGTGCCACCAGCAGGGGTAGAGGATACGAGCAGTACTTC.

This chain connects TRBV5-4 to TRBJ2-5, with 14 nucleotides matching TRBD2. Germline lookup yields CDR1 SGHNT and CDR2 YYREEE (reference sequence). V shed 5 bases, J shed 3 bases, and the junction held 3 bases outside the gene matches. The CDR3 covers 15 residues. CDR3 loop: CASRAGLAGEETQYF. The CDR3 DNA is TGTGCCAGCAGGGCGGGACTAGCGGGGGAAGAGACCCAGTACTTC.

The chain employs TRBV21-1 and TRBJ2-5; the D call of TRBD1 is as the table states it, not checked on the DNA. TRBV21-1 is annotated as a pseudogene. The CDR3 sequence is 11 residues long. The CDR3 DNA follows: TGTGCCAGCAGCAGGGCGGAGACCCAGTACTTC. The encoded protein is CASSRAETQYF.

The chain is built from TRBV28 and TRBJ2-7, with D possibly TRBD2 on 7 matching bases. This CDR3 spans 13 amino acids. From germline, CDR1 is MDHEN and CDR2 SYDVKM. The V end was cut by 7 bases, the J end by 7 bases, with 17 bases between. The CDR3: CASTYVQGGEQYF. CDR3 nucleotides: TGTGCCAGCACCTACGTACAGGGAGGGGAGCAGTACTTC.

This chain joins TRBV7-3 and TRBJ2-3; TRBD2 matches 8 bases. The trim removed 0 bases at V and 3 bases at J, leaving 5 bases unmatched. The CDR3 extends over 16 amino acids. CDR1 SGHTA and CDR2 FQGTGA come from the germline V gene. The CDR3 is CASSLTASGSTDTQYF. The CDR3 DNA sequence: TGTGCCAGCAGCTTAACGGCAAGCGGGAGTACAGATACGCAGTATTTT.